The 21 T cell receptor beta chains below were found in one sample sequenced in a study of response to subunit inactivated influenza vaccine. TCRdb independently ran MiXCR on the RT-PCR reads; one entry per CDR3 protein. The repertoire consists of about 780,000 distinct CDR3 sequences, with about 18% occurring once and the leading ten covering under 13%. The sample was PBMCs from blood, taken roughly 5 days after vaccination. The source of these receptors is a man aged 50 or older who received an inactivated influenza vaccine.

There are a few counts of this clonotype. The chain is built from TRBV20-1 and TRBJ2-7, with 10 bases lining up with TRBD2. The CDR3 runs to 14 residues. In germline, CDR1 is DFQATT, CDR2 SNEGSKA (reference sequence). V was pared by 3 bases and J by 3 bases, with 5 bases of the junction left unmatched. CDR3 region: CSARILAGDYEQYF. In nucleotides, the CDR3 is TGCAGTGCTAGGATTCTAGCGGGGGACTACGAGCAGTACTTC.

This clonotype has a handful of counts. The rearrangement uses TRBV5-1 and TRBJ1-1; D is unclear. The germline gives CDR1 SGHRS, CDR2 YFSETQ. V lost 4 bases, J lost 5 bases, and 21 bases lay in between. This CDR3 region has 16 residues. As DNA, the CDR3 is TGCGCCAGCAGCCTCCGGGCAACGGGCCGAGGGACTGAAGCTTTCTTT. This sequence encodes CASSLRATGRGTEAFF.

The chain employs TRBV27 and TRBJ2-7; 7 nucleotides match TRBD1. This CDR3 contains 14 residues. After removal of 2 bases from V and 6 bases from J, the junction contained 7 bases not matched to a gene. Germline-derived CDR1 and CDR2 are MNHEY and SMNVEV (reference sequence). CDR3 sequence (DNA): TGTGCCAGCAGTTTAGTCTCGGACAGGTCCGAGCAGTACTTC. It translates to CASSLVSDRSEQYF.

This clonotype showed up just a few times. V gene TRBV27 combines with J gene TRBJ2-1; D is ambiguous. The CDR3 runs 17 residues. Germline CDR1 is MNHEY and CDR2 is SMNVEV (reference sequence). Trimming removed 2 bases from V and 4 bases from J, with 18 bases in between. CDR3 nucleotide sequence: TGTGCCAGCAGTTTAGGTTCGGGCTCCCCCTCTTACAATGAGCAGTTCTTC. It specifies CASSLGSGSPSYNEQFF.

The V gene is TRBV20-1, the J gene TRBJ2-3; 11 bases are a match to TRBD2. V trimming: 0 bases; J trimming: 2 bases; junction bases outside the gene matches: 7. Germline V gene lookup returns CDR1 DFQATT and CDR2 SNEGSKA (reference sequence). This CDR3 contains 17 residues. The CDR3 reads CSARDEASGRSTDTQYF. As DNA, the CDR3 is TGCAGTGCTAGAGATGAGGCTAGCGGGAGGTCCACAGATACGCAGTATTTT.

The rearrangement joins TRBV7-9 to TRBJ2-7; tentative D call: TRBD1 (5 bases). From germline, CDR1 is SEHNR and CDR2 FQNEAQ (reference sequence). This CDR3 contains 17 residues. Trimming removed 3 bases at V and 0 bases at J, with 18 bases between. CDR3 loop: CASSFNPRTSHSYEQYF. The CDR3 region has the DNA TGTGCCAGCAGCTTCAACCCCCGGACATCTCACTCCTACGAGCAGTACTTC.

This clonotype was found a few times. The CDR3 sequence: CASRHSSYEQYF. CDR3 bases: TGTGCCAGCAGGCATAGCTCCTACGAGCAGTACTTC. The chain couples TRBV6-5 to TRBJ2-7; D call uncertain. V dropped 6 bases and J dropped 0 bases, with 6 bases sitting between them. From germline, CDR1 is MNHEY and CDR2 SVGAGI. CDR3 size: 12 residues.

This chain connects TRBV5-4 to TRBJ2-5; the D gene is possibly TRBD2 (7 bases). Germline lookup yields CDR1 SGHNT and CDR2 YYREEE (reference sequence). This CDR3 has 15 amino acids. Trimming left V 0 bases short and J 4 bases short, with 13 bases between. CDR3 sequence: CASSLDRRGGETQYF. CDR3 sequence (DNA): TGTGCCAGCAGCTTGGACAGGAGGGGGGGAGAGACCCAGTACTTC.

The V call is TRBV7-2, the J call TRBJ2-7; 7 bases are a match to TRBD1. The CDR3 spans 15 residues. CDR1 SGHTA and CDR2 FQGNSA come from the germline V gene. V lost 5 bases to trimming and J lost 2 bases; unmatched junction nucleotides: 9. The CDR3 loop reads CASSERQGRAYEQYF. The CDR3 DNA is TGTGCCAGCAGCGAGCGACAGGGTCGGGCCTACGAGCAGTACTTC.

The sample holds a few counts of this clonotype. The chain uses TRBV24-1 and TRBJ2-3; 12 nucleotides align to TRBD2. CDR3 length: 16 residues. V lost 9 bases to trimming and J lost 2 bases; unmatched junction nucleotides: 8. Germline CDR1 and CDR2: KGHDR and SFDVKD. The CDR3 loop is CATSSSGGGFTDTQYF. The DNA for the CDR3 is TGTGCCACCTCATCTAGCGGGGGGGGTTTCACAGATACGCAGTATTTT.

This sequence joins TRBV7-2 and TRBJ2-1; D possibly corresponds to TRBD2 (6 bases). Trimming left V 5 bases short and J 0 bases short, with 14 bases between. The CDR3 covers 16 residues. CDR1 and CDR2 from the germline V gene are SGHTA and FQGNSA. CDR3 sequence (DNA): TGTGCCAGCAGCCTTAAGGCGGGGATCTCCTACAATGAGCAGTTCTTC. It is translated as CASSLKAGISYNEQFF. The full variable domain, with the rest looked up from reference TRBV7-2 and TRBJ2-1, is GAGVSQSPSNKVTEKGKDVELRCDPISGHTALYWYRQSLGQGLEFLIYFQGNSAPDKSGLPSDRFSAERTGGSVSTLTIQRTQQEDSAVYLCASSLKAGISYNEQFFGPGTRLTVL.

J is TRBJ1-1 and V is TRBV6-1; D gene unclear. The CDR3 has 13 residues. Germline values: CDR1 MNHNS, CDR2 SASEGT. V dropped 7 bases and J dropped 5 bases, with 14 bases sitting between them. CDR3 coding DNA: TGTGCCAGCATCGCTATAAGTCGGACTGAAGCTTTCTTT. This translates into CASIAISRTEAFF.

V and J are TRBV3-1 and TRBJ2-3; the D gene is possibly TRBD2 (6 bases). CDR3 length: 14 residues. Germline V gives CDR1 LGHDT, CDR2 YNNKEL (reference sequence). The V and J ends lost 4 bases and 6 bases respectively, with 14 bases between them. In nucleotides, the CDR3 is TGTGCCAGCAGCCTTAGGACCCGGGGGGATACGCAGTATTTT. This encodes CASSLRTRGDTQYF.

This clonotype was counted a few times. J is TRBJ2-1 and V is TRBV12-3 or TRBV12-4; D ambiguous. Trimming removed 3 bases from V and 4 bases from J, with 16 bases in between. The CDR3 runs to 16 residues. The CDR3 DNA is TGTGCCAGCAGTTTTTCGTACGGGTTGAGGTACAATGAGCAGTTCTTC. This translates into CASSFSYGLRYNEQFF.

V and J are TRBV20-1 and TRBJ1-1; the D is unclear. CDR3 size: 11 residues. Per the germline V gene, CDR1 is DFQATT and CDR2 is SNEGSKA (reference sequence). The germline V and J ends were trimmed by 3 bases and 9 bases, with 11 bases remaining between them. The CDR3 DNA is TGCAGTGCTAGTCTGACGCGAAAAGCTTTCTTT. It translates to CSASLTRKAFF.

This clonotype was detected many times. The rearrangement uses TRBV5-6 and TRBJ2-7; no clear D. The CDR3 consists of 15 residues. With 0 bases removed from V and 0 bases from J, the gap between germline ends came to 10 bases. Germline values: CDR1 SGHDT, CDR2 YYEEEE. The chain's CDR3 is CASSLVSGSSYEQYF. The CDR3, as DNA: TGTGCCAGCAGCTTGGTTTCTGGTAGCTCCTACGAGCAGTACTTC.

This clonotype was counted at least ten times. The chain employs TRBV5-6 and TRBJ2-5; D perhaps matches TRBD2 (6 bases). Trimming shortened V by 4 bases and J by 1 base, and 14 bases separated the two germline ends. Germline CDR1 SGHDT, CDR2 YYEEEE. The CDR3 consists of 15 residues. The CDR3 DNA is TGTGCCAGCAGCGGGGAGGAGGGCCCCCAAGAGACCCAGTACTTC. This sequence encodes CASSGEEGPQETQYF.

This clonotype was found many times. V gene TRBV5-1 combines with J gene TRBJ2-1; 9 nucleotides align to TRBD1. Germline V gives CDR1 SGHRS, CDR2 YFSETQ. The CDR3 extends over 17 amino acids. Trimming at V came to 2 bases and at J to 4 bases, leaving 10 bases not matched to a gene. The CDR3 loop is CASSFPSGQGTYNEQFF. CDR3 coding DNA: TGCGCCAGCAGCTTCCCTTCGGGACAGGGCACGTACAATGAGCAGTTCTTC.

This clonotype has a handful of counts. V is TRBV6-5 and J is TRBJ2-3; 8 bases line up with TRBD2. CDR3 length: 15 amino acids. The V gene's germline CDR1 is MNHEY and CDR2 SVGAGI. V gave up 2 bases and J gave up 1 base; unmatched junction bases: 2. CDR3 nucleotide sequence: TGTGCCAGCAGTTACGACGGGAGGGGCACAGATACGCAGTATTTT. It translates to CASSYDGRGTDTQYF.

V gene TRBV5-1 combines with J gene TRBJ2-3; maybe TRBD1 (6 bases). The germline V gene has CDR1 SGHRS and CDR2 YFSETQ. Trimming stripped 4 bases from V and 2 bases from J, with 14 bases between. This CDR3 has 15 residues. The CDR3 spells CASSPDRPTTDTQYF. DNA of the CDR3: TGCGCCAGCAGCCCCGACAGGCCTACCACAGATACGCAGTATTTT. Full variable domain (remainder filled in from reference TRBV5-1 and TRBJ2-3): KAGVTQTPRYLIKTRGQQVTLSCSPISGHRSVSWYQQTPGQGLQFLFEYFSETQRNKGNFPGRFSGRQFSNSRSEMNVSTLELGDSALYLCASSPDRPTTDTQYFGPGTRLTVL.

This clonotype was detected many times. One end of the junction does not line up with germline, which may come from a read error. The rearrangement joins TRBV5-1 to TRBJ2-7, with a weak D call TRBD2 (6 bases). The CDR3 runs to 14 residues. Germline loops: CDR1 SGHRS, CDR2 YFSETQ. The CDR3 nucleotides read TGTGCCAGCAGTTTAGGTAGCGGTACCTACGAGCAGTACTTC. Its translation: CASSLGSGTYEQYF.